This T cell receptor (beta chain) stems from a study of cytomegalovirus exposure and HLA in healthy donors. About the study: Counted in an early data release were approximately 85 million unique TCRs from HLA-typed donors. Study-wide results and caveats: What TCR beta sequences reportedly achieved was accurate prediction of HLA-A and HLA-B alleles in most subjects. It was reported in a later analysis that an Asian-associated ancestry cluster showed fewer N-insertions than the approximately 670-donor mean. Clonal expansion, a later analysis showed, was greater in HLA-associated TCR beta chains than in equally common others.

About this clone: Its antigen is not identified.

The PCR ran on 60 Vbeta and 13 Jbeta primers. Assay used: immunoSEQ multiplex PCR; TCRdb lists only in-frame clones, some missing. The sample consists of 35,000 to 45,000 clones, about four fifths of them appearing once. The TCR was taken from a woman in her 40s in good health and CMV-seronegative. Sequenced input: PBMCs.

The CDR3 spells CASSDRGGDVGEQYF. The CDR3 nucleotides read TGTGCCAGCAGTGATCGTGGCGGAGATGTTGGGGAGCAGTACTTC. The chain employs TRBV2 and TRBJ2-7, with unresolved D. Trimming took off 3 bases at V and 7 bases at J, with 19 bases between the two ends. This CDR3 is 15 amino acids long. Per the germline V gene, CDR1 is SNHLY and CDR2 is FYNNEI.